One TCR beta chain is described in this entry. Its antigen remains unknown. This specimen belongs to a study of tumor and adjacent non-tumor tissue in lung cancer. Study information: Aged about 30 to 85 years, patients included nine to ten men and about 5 women with stage I to III disease.

This CDR3 is 16 amino acids long. Germline V gene lookup returns CDR1 MNHEY and CDR2 SVGAGI. Study-level findings and limits: Higher tumor TCR diversity was associated with shorter survival. Compared with tumor, normal lung showed significantly lower TCR diversity.

TCRbeta libraries were built with three rounds of nested PCR, modified from ARM-PCR. TCRdb processed the multiplex PCR reads anew with MiXCR; each CDR3 protein has one entry. The data show 78,000 or so distinct CDR3 sequences, around 80% seen once. RNA was extracted from bulk tissue without any cell sorting. Newly diagnosed lung cancer patients had thoracic surgery in China, August–November 2014, without prior chemotherapy. The source material was lung tumor tissue. The chain recombines TRBV6-5 with TRBJ2-7, with D unresolved. The source of this sequence is a woman in her 50s with non-small cell lung cancer. The CDR3 protein is CAGSYSKGPFTYEQYF. The DNA for the CDR3 is TGTGCGGGCAGTTACTCTAAAGGTCCCTTTACCTACGAGCAGTACTTC.